This note documents a single T cell receptor (beta chain) sequence. The target antigen is unknown. The sequenced fragment ends 3 residues before the CDR3 boundary, so the rest is inferred from the germline J gene. These data come from a study of T cells in women clearing cervical HPV infection. Study summary: Cases: HPV16-related CIN3 or worse on histology, a couple of invasive cancers. Case blood was drawn a median about 23 weeks after lesion detection.

Prevalent HPV16 infections were excluded; only incident single HPV16 infections included. Overall study results and limits: Repertoire richness, not evenness, was significantly elevated in CIN3+ cases versus controls.

Using immunoSEQ multiplex PCR, the repertoire was profiled, and TCRdb retains in-frame clones only, with some absent. The sample holds fewer than 35,000 clones. Germline lookup yields CDR1 SNHLY and CDR2 FYNNEI. V was pared by 2 bases and J by 4 bases, with 5 bases of the junction left unmatched. The CDR3 runs 14 residues. The chain links TRBV2 to TRBJ2-7; 7 bases are a match to TRBD2. The TCR sequence derives from a woman between 18 and 70 years old with a cervical HPV16 infection that either progressed to CIN3+ or cleared (not recorded which). Source material: blood buffy coat. The CDR3 loop reads CASSERREGYEQYF. Incomplete CDR3 DNA: TGTGCCAGCAGTGAACGCAGGGAGGGGTACGAG.